The clone carrying this T cell receptor (beta chain) has more than one count but fewer than ten. What it binds is not known. This sample was included in a study of STAT3 mutations in large granular lymphocyte leukemia. Notes on the study in general: Every T-cell large granular lymphocyte leukemia patient had at least one immunodominant TCR beta clonotype. Some patients had dominant TCR clones larger than their STAT3 mutant burden.

Measured with immunoSEQ multiplex PCR; TCRdb has only the in-frame clones, and not every one. The sample includes roughly 1,700 clones, 55% to 75% of them seen just once. The germline gives CDR1 KGHSH, CDR2 LQKENI. Unmatched junction bases numbered 6, after V lost 6 bases and J lost 5 bases. The CDR3 is 13 amino acids. This TCR came from a woman in her 70s with T-cell large granular lymphocyte leukemia. Some clones in this sample may be carry-over from other donors' samples. Sequenced sample: peripheral blood mononuclear cells. V and J are TRBV18 and TRBJ2-5, with TRBD2 matching over 7 bases. The CDR3 protein is CASSLTGGETQYF. The CDR3 nucleotides are TGTGCCAGCTCCCTAACCGGGGGGGAGACCCAGTACTTC.